This T cell receptor (beta chain) was identified during a study of OX40 agonist ivuxolimab in advanced cancers. Study context: Eligibility admitted prior anti-PD-1, anti-PD-L1 or anti-CTLA-4 therapy; 35% to 40% had some.

The sample holds one count of this clone. V gave up 5 bases and J gave up 4 bases, with 5 bases separating them. Germline V lookup: CDR1 SGHAT, CDR2 FQDESV (reference sequence). The length of the CDR3 is 11 residues. Repertoires were generated with immunoSEQ multiplex PCR, while TCRdb's copy carries only in-frame clones and drops some. The sample has tens of thousands of clones; 90% are singletons. The input for sequencing was CD4+ or CD8+ T cells sorted from blood, taken in a trial of the OX40 agonist ivuxolimab. The source is an adult with an advanced solid tumor such as melanoma, head and neck, liver or kidney cancer. This chain links TRBV11-1 with TRBJ2-5, with D unclear. Here the CDR3 DNA reads TGTGCCAGCAGCCAAAGAGAGACCCAGTACTTC. Translating it yields CASSQRETQYF.